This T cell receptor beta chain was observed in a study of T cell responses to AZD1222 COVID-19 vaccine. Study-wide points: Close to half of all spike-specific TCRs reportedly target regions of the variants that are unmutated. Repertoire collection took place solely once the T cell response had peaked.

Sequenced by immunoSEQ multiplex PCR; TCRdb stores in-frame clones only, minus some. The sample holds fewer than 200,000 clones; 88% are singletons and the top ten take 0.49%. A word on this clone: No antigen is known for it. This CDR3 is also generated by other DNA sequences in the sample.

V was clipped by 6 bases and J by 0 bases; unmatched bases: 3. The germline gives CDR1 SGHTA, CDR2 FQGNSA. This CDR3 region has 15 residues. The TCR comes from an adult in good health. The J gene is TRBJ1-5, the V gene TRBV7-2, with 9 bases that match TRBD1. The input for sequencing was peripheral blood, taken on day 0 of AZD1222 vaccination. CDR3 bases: TGTGCCAGCAGTTCGGACAGGGGTAGCAATCAGCCCCAGCATTTT. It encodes CASSSDRGSNQPQHF.